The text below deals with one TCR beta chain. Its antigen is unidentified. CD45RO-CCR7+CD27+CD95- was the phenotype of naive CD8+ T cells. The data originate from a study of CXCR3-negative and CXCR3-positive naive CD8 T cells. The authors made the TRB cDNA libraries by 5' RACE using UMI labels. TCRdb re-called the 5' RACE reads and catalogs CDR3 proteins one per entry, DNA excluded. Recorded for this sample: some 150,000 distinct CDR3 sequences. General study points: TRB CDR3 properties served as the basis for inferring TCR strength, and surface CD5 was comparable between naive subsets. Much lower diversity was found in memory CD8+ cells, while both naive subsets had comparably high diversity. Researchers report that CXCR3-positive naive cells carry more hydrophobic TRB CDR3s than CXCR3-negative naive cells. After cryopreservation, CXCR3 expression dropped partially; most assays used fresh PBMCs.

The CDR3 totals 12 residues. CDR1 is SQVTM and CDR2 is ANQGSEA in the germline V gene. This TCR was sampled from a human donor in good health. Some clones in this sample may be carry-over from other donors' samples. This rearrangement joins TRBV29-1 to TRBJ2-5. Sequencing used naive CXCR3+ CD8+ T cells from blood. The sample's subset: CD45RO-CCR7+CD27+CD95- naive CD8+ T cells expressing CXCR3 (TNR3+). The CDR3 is CSVRFPQETQYF.